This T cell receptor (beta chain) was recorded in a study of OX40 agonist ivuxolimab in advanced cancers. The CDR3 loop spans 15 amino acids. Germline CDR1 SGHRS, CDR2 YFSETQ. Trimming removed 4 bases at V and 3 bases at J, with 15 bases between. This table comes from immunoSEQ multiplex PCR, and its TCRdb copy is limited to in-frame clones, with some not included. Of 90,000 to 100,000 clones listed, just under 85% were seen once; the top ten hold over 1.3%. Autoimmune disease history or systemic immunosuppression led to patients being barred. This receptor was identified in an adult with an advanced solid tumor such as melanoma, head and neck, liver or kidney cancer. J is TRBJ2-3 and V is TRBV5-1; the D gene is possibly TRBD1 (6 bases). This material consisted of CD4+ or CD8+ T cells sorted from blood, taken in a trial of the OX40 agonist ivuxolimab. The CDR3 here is CASSRLQTGTDTQYF. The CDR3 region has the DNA TGCGCCAGCAGCCGACTCCAAACAGGGACAGATACGCAGTATTTT.